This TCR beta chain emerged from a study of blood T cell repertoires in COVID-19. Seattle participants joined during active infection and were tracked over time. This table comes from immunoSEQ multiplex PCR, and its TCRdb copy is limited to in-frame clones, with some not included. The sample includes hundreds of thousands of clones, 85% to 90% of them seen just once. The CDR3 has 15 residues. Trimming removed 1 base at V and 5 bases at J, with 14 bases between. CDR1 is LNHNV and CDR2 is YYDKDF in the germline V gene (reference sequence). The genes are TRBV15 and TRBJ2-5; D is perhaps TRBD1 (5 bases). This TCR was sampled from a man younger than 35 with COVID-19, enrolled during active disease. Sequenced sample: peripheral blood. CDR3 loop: CATSRAKGMGETQYF. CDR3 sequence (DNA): TGTGCCACCAGCAGAGCGAAGGGGATGGGGGAGACCCAGTACTTC.